Each of the 23 T cell receptor beta chains below was sequenced from the same sample in a study of blood T cells in healthy people across ages. Primed by a sample-barcoded 5' primer and a J-beta primer mix, a second PCR proceeded for 7 to 11 cycles. In TCRdb, the 5' RACE reads were re-called with MiXCR into one record per CDR3 protein. The data show around 1,900,000 distinct CDR3 sequences, about 39% seen once. The sample consisted of blood. These TCRs come from a human donor in good health.

CDR3 sequence reads: CSATRLAGSTDTQYF. The CDR3 DNA sequence: TGCAGTGCTACCCGACTAGCGGGAAGCACAGATACGCAGTATTTT. This rearrangement joins TRBV20-1 to TRBJ2-3, with 11 bases identical to TRBD2. With 4 bases clipped from V and 0 bases from J, the junction kept 3 bases outside the gene matches. Germline assignment: CDR1 DFQATT and CDR2 SNEGSKA (reference sequence). CDR3 size: 15 residues.

A few counts support this clonotype. The CDR3 is CASSFIRTGLNTDTQYF. CDR3 sequence (DNA): TGCGCCAGCAGCTTCATCAGGACGGGGCTCAACACAGATACGCAGTATTTT. The chain links TRBV5-1 to TRBJ2-3; D tentatively fits TRBD1 or TRBD2 (5 bases each). V was trimmed by 2 bases and J by 2 bases, leaving 18 bases between them. Germline V lookup: CDR1 SGHRS, CDR2 YFSETQ. The CDR3 has 17 residues.

The V call is TRBV20-1, the J call TRBJ1-5, with D possibly matching TRBD1 (5 bases). The CDR3 is made up of 15 amino acids. CDR1 is DFQATT, CDR2 SNEGSKA, per germline (reference sequence). V was trimmed by 2 bases and J by 3 bases, leaving 14 bases between them. This CDR3 is CSARPGGRDNQPQHF. The DNA of the CDR3 is TGCAGTGCTAGACCGGGTGGCAGGGACAATCAGCCCCAGCATTTT.

The chain recombines TRBV5-1 with TRBJ1-1, with D tentatively TRBD1 (5 bases). CDR3 length: 12 amino acids. The V and J ends lost 5 bases and 8 bases respectively, with 13 bases between them. The germline gives CDR1 SGHRS, CDR2 YFSETQ. The CDR3 region has the DNA TGCGCCAGCAGAGGTCCGGGGCAGGAAGCTTTCTTT. This codes for CASRGPGQEAFF.

The chain employs TRBV20-1 and TRBJ1-1; unclear D gene. V lost 1 base and J lost 1, with 7 bases in between. CDR3 length: 13 amino acids. The germline V gene has CDR1 DFQATT and CDR2 SNEGSKA (reference sequence). The CDR3 loop is CSARVPGNTEAFF. The DNA for the CDR3 is TGCAGTGCTAGAGTCCCCGGGAACACTGAAGCTTTCTTT.

In its sample, this clonotype was seen a few times. This rearrangement joins TRBV6-2 or TRBV6-3 to TRBJ2-7; TRBD1 matches at 8 bases. The CDR3 is 15 amino acids. Germline V gives CDR1 MNHEY, CDR2 SVGEGT. With V trimmed by 6 bases and J by 7 bases, 14 bases remained unmatched. The CDR3 reads CASSPITGTGLEQYF. The CDR3 DNA reads TGTGCCAGCAGCCCCATTACCGGGACAGGATTAGAGCAGTACTTC.

The rearrangement joins TRBV5-1 to TRBJ1-2, with 8 nucleotides matching TRBD1. The CDR3 covers 16 residues. Trimming cost V 4 bases and J 3 bases; bases outside gene matches: 11. Germline assignment: CDR1 SGHRS and CDR2 YFSETQ. CDR3 loop: CASSQPARGQDYGYTF. The DNA for the CDR3 is TGCGCCAGCAGCCAACCAGCCAGGGGGCAGGACTATGGCTACACCTTC.

This clonotype has only a few counts. J is TRBJ2-5 and V is TRBV3-1; 7 bases match TRBD1. Germline assignment: CDR1 LGHDT and CDR2 YNNKEL (reference sequence). The CDR3 covers 15 residues. The ends lost 4 bases at V and 3 bases at J; junction bases unmatched: 8. CDR3 sequence (DNA): TGTGCCAGCAGCCGCGCCGGGACAGAGAAAGAGACCCAGTACTTC. Encoded protein: CASSRAGTEKETQYF.

The rearrangement links TRBV5-5 to TRBJ2-5, with TRBD1 matching 7 bases. Germline lookup yields CDR1 SGHKS and CDR2 YYEKEE (reference sequence). The J segment lost 5 bases and the V segment lost 2 bases, leaving 12 bases of the junction unmatched. The CDR3 contains 16 residues. The CDR3 sequence is CASSFETTGKGETQYF. CDR3 in DNA: TGTGCCAGCAGCTTTGAAACGACAGGGAAGGGGGAGACCCAGTACTTC. Based on the CDR3 plus reference TRBV5-5 and TRBJ2-5, the full variable domain is DAGVTQSPTHLIKTRGQQVTLRCSPISGHKSVSWYQQVLGQGPQFIFQYYEKEERGRGNFPDRFSARQFPNYSSELNVNALLLGDSALYLCASSFETTGKGETQYFGPGTRLLVL.

This clonotype was counted only a few times. The J gene is TRBJ2-7, the V gene TRBV9, with a weak D call TRBD1 (6 bases). Trimming removed 0 bases from V and 0 bases from J, with 13 bases in between. CDR1 and CDR2 from the germline V gene are SGDLS and YYNGEE. The length of the CDR3 is 16 residues. CDR3 sequence: CASSVGGRGFSYEQYF. CDR3 nucleotide sequence: TGTGCCAGCAGCGTAGGGGGCAGGGGTTTCTCCTACGAGCAGTACTTC.

This chain joins TRBV28 and TRBJ1-1; a possible D gene is TRBD1 (5 bases). The germline V gene has CDR1 MDHEN and CDR2 SYDVKM. V lost 3 bases, J lost 1 base, and 15 bases lay in between. The CDR3 is 16 amino acids. Here the CDR3 DNA reads TGTGCCAGCAGTTTTGGCGGCAGGGATGGGAACACTGAAGCTTTCTTT. This codes for CASSFGGRDGNTEAFF.

This clonotype has a single count. V is TRBV4-2 and J is TRBJ2-7; 10 bases agree with TRBD2. The germline CDR1 and CDR2 sequences are LGHNA and YNFKEQ. Trimming cost V 5 bases and J 4 bases; bases outside gene matches: 11. CDR3 length: 16 amino acids. In nucleotides, the CDR3 is TGTGCCAGCAGCTATCCCCTAAATAGCGGGGGGTACGAGCAGTACTTC. Amino acids: CASSYPLNSGGYEQYF.

The V and J genes are TRBV6-2 or TRBV6-3 and TRBJ2-1, with D maybe TRBD1 (5 bases). Germline assignment: CDR1 MNHEY and CDR2 SVGEGT. The CDR3 spans 13 residues. With 7 bases removed from V and 3 bases from J, the gap between germline ends came to 10 bases. The CDR3 sequence is CASTSRDYNEQFF. For the CDR3, the DNA is TGTGCCAGCACATCCAGGGACTACAATGAGCAGTTCTTC.

The chain is built from TRBV7-2 and TRBJ2-7, with TRBD1 identical over 10 bases. V shed 5 bases and J 6 bases; nucleotides not matched to a gene: 7. Germline V gives CDR1 SGHTA, CDR2 FQGNSA. This CDR3 has 14 residues. The CDR3 here is CASSRWTGGGEQYF. The CDR3 region has the DNA TGTGCCAGCAGCAGATGGACAGGGGGGGGCGAGCAGTACTTC.

CDR3 sequence: CASRRDRGDDGYTF. As DNA, the CDR3 is TGTGCCAGCAGACGGGACAGGGGGGATGATGGCTACACCTTC. The chain carries TRBV5-4 and TRBJ1-2; TRBD1 matches 11 bases. The CDR3 loop spans 14 amino acids. Germline lookup yields CDR1 SGHNT and CDR2 YYREEE (reference sequence). With 5 bases clipped from V and 6 bases from J, the junction kept 6 bases outside the gene matches.

This clonotype was seen only once. The J gene is TRBJ1-2, the V gene TRBV28; unclear D gene. Trimming took off 6 bases at V and 7 bases at J, with 24 bases between the two ends. Germline V gene data show CDR1 as MDHEN and CDR2 as SYDVKM. The CDR3 totals 16 residues. CDR3 DNA: TGTGCCAGCAGGGCTGCCGGCGTAGACGAGGGTCGTGGCTACACCTTC. Its protein is CASRAAGVDEGRGYTF.

This clonotype was seen a handful of times. The rearrangement uses TRBV7-2 and TRBJ2-7, with D perhaps being TRBD1 or TRBD2 (8 bases each). Per the germline V gene, CDR1 is SGHTA and CDR2 is FQGNSA. The CDR3 runs to 15 residues. The V gene lost 6 bases and the J gene lost 0 bases, with 15 bases spanning the gap. The CDR3 sequence: CASSRQGTSSYEQYF. CDR3 bases: TGTGCCAGCAGTAGACAGGGGACTAGCTCCTACGAGCAGTACTTC.

The rearrangement joins TRBV5-5 to TRBJ2-5; D is unresolved. The CDR3 is made up of 15 amino acids. Between the trimmed V and J ends, which lost 0 bases and 5 bases, there was a span of 14 bases. The germline gives CDR1 SGHKS, CDR2 YYEKEE (reference sequence). CDR3 residues: CASSLGLFGLETQYF. CDR3 coding DNA: TGTGCCAGCAGCTTGGGGTTATTTGGTCTGGAGACCCAGTACTTC.

The count of this clonotype is one. This chain joins TRBV12-3 or TRBV12-4 and TRBJ2-1; TRBD1 agrees at 12 bases. The CDR3 runs to 15 residues. The V segment lost 7 bases and the J segment 8 bases; nucleotides outside the gene matches: 9. The chain's CDR3 is CASTGTGGLWDEQFF. CDR3 DNA sequence: TGTGCCAGCACTGGGACAGGGGGCTTATGGGATGAGCAGTTCTTC.

This chain's CDR3 is CATSDWRGYEQYF. The CDR3 DNA sequence: TGTGCCACCAGTGATTGGAGAGGGTACGAGCAGTACTTC. The chain has TRBV24-1 and TRBJ2-7; a weak D match, TRBD2 (5 bases). Germline V CDR1 and CDR2: KGHDR, SFDVKD. Trimming removed 2 bases from V and 4 bases from J, with 8 bases in between. The CDR3 has 13 amino acids.

The V and J genes are TRBV28 and TRBJ2-7, with 7 bases lining up with TRBD1. Germline V gives CDR1 MDHEN, CDR2 SYDVKM. The CDR3 length is 15 residues. After removal of 4 bases from V and 5 bases from J, the junction contained 11 bases not matched to a gene. The CDR3 bases are TGTGCCAGCAGTTATGAACAGGGGCGGAAGAACGAGCAGTACTTC. Protein sequence: CASSYEQGRKNEQYF.

The chain has TRBV4-2 and TRBJ2-1; no clear D gene. In germline, CDR1 is LGHNA, CDR2 YNFKEQ. V was pared by 0 bases and J by 6 bases, with 9 bases between. There are 14 residues in the CDR3. The CDR3 loop reads CASSQDPWGNEQFF. CDR3 nucleotides: TGTGCCAGCAGCCAAGATCCGTGGGGCAATGAGCAGTTCTTC.

This clonotype has only a few counts. The V and J genes are TRBV7-3 and TRBJ2-1; 7 bases are a match to TRBD2. V was pared by 5 bases and J by 7 bases, with 8 bases of the junction left unmatched. The CDR3 is made up of 14 amino acids. Per germline, CDR1 SGHTA and CDR2 FQGTGA. In DNA, the CDR3 is TGTGCCAGCAGCCCGGGGGGAGCGACTAATGAGCAGTTCTTC. As protein: CASSPGGATNEQFF.